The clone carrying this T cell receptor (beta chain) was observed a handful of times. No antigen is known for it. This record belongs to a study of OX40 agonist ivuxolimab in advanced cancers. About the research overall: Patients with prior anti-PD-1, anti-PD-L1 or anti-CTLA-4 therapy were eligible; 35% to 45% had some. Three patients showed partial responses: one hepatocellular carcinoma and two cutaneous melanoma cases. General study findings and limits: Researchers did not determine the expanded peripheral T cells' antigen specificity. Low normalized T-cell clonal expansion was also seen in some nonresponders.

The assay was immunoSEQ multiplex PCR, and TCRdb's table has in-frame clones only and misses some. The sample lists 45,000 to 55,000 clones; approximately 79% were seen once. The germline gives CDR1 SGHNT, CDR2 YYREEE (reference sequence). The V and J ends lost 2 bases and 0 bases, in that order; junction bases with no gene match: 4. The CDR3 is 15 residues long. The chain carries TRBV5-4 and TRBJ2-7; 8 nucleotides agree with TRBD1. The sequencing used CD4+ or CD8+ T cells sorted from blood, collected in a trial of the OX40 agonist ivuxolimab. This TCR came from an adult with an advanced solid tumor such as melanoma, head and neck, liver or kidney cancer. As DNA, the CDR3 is TGTGCCAGCAGCTTTCAGGACAGGGCCTCCTACGAGCAGTACTTC. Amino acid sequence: CASSFQDRASYEQYF. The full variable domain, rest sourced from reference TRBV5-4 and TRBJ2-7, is ETGVTQSPTHLIKTRGQQVTLRCSSQSGHNTVSWYQQALGQGPQFIFQYYREEENGRGNFPPRFSGLQFPNYSSELNVNALELDDSALYLCASSFQDRASYEQYFGPGTRLTVT.